This TCR beta chain derives from a study of T cell responses to AZD1222 COVID-19 vaccine. General observations from the study: Spike-specific TCR breadth rose after two AZD1222 doses, and depth rose as well.

Generated by immunoSEQ multiplex PCR, the TCRdb table keeps only in-frame clones and is missing some. This sample has around 52,000 clones; more than 75% occur once, and the top ten carry around 15%. V shed 6 bases, J shed 4 bases, and the junction held 5 bases outside the gene matches. Germline loops: CDR1 KGHSH, CDR2 LQKENI. The CDR3 spans 13 residues. As concerns this clone: As yet, its antigen is unknown. In the same sample, other DNA sequences code for this CDR3.

The input for sequencing was peripheral blood, taken on day 0 of AZD1222 vaccination. The receptor's source is an adult in good health. The chain combines TRBV18 with TRBJ1-2; TRBD1 matches at 7 bases. In DNA form, the CDR3 reads TGTGCCAGCTCTCCCGACAGGGCCTATGGCTACACCTTC. This sequence encodes CASSPDRAYGYTF. The full variable domain, its missing parts supplied by reference TRBV18 and TRBJ1-2, is NAGVMQNPRHLVRRRGQEARLRCSPMKGHSHVYWYRQLPEEGLKFMVYLQKENIIDESGMPKERFSAEFPKEGPSILRIQQVVRGDSAAYFCASSPDRAYGYTFGSGTRLTVV.